The rows below give T cell receptor beta chains drawn from one sample of a study of vaccination and CD4 T cells after COVID-19. These receptors are not linked to any known antigen. TCRdb ran MiXCR on the PCR reads and lists one entry per CDR3 protein. The data hold more than 10,000 distinct CDR3 sequences, with less than 65% observed a single time. The sample comprised CD4+ T cells from blood, cultured in vitro. The receptors were gathered from a human donor who had recovered from COVID-19. Both conserved end residues are part of each CDR3. The D gene is left open where the match is weak. Size values are once, few and many counts, or a class for expanded clones, and some rows have none.

d_gene | abundance | j_gene | v_gene | CDR3aa | CDR3nt
. | . | TRBJ2-3 | TRBV14 | CASSLRTNTDTQYF | TGTGCCAGCAGCCTTCGGACCAACACAGATACGCAGTATTTT
TRBD2 | . | TRBJ2-5 | TRBV19 | CASSISPSGPQETQYF | TGTGCCAGTAGTATTTCCCCTAGCGGGCCTCAAGAGACCCAGTACTTC
. | . | TRBJ2-7 | TRBV20-1 | CSASRTARYEQYF | TGCAGTGCTAGTAGGACAGCTCGCTACGAGCAGTACTTC
TRBD1 | few | TRBJ2-6 | TRBV18 | CASSLQGVWANVLTF | TGTGCCAGCTCGCTCCAGGGGGTCTGGGCCAACGTCCTGACTTTC
TRBD1 | . | TRBJ1-4 | TRBV2 | CASRGQGNEKLFF | TGTGCCAGCAGGGGACAGGGAAATGAAAAACTGTTTTTT
. | few | TRBJ1-3 | TRBV7-9 | CASSRRGSSGNTIYF | TGTGCCAGCAGCCGACGGGGGTCCTCTGGAAACACCATATATTTT
. | few | TRBJ1-1 | TRBV7-9 | CASSFRAALNTEAFF | TGTGCCAGCAGCTTCAGGGCCGCCTTGAACACTGAAGCTTTCTTT
. | . | TRBJ1-1 | TRBV12-3/TRBV12-4 | CASSSRGGNTEAFF | TGTGCCAGCAGTTCCAGGGGAGGGAACACTGAAGCTTTCTTT
TRBD1 | few | TRBJ1-2 | TRBV7-2 | CASSLRQGTPPGYTF | TGTGCCAGCAGCCTCCGACAGGGAACCCCTCCGGGCTACACCTTC
. | few | TRBJ1-6 | TRBV20-1 | CSARDSSYNSPLHF | TGCAGTGCTAGGGACAGCAGCTATAATTCACCCCTCCACTTT